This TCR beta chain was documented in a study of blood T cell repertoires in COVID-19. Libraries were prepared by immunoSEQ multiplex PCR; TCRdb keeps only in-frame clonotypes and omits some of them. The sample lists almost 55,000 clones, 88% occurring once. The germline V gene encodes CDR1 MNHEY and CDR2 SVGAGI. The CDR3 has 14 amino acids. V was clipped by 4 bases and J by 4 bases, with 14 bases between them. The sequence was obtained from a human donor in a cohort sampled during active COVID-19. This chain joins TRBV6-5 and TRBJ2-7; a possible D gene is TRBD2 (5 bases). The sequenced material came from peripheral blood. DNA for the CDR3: TGTGCCAGCAGTTCAACGGAGGCGCCATACGAGCAGTACTTC. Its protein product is CASSSTEAPYEQYF.